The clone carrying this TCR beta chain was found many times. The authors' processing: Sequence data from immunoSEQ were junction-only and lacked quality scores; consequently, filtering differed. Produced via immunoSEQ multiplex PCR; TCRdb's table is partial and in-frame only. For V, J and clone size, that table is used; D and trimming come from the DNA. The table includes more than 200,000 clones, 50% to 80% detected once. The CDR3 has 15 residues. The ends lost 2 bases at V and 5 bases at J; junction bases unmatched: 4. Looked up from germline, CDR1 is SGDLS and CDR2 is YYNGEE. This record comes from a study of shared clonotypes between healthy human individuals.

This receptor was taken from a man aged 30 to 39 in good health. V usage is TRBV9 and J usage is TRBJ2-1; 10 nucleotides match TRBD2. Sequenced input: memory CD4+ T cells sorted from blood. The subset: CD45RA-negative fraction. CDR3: CASSVGLAAHNEQFF. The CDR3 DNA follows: TGTGCCAGCAGCGTCGGACTAGCGGCCCACAATGAGCAGTTCTTC.